Listed below are T cell receptor beta chains from one sample, sequenced in a study of T cell responses to AZD1222 COVID-19 vaccine. Clones were sequenced by immunoSEQ multiplex PCR, and TCRdb holds only the in-frame ones, with some missing. The sample shows about 45,000 clones, around 80% of them seen only once. This specimen consisted of peripheral blood, obtained 28 days after the second dose of the MenACWY control vaccine. The receptors derive from an adult who received the MenACWY meningococcal vaccine as a control. Both conserved end residues are part of each CDR3. Each record gives: D gene, CDR3 length, clone size, V gene, J gene, CDR3 DNA, CDR3 protein. A D gene is named only where the DNA matches it firmly. Expanded clones are given a class, and other clones once, few, many or no size at all.

D: .
length: 13
size: .
V: TRBV18
J: TRBJ2-5
DNA: TGTGCCAGCTCCCCAGGCGGCCAAGAGACCCAGTACTTC
CDR3: CASSPGGQETQYF

D: TRBD1
length: 13
size: .
V: TRBV6-5
J: TRBJ1-1
DNA: TGTGCCGCTCAGGACAGGGTGAACACTGAAGCTTTCTTT
CDR3: CAAQDRVNTEAFF

D: .
length: 16
size: .
V: TRBV19
J: TRBJ1-1
DNA: TGTGCCAGTAGTGCCACTTTCTTGGTTTTGAACACTGAAGCTTTCTTT
CDR3: CASSATFLVLNTEAFF

D: TRBD1
length: 18
size: .
V: TRBV10-3
J: TRBJ1-1
DNA: TGTGCCATCAGTGTACGCCGGGACAGGGGGCATCCCAACACTGAAGCTTTCTTT
CDR3: CAISVRRDRGHPNTEAFF

D: .
length: 14
size: few
V: TRBV25-1
J: TRBJ2-6
DNA: TGTGCCAGCAGTGAAAAGTCTGGGGCCAACGTCCTGACTTTC
CDR3: CASSEKSGANVLTF

D: TRBD1
length: 15
size: .
V: TRBV16
J: TRBJ2-1
DNA: TGTGCCAGCAGCCCAGGTGGGACAGGGGGCGAGGAGCAGTTCTTC
CDR3: CASSPGGTGGEEQFF

D: .
length: 14
size: .
V: TRBV9
J: TRBJ1-1
DNA: TGTGCCAGCAGCGTAAATGTAGGGAACACTGAAGCTTTCTTT
CDR3: CASSVNVGNTEAFF

D: TRBD1
length: 15
size: .
V: TRBV2
J: TRBJ2-1
DNA: TGTGCCAGCACGAATATAGGACAGGGAAGAGATGAGCAGTTCTTC
CDR3: CASTNIGQGRDEQFF

D: TRBD1
length: 16
size: once
V: TRBV4-1
J: TRBJ1-2
DNA: TGCGCCAGCAGCCAAGAACAGCCGACAGGGGGCTTTGGCTACACCTTC
CDR3: CASSQEQPTGGFGYTF

D: .
length: 14
size: .
V: TRBV2
J: TRBJ1-3
DNA: TGTGCCAGCAGTGGACACTTCTCTGGAAACACCATATATTTT
CDR3: CASSGHFSGNTIYF

D: .
length: 14
size: .
V: TRBV29-1
J: TRBJ1-2
DNA: TGCAGCGTTCCTGGCCTCGCCGACGCGAGTGGCTACACCTTC
CDR3: CSVPGLADASGYTF

D: .
length: 12
size: .
V: TRBV14
J: TRBJ1-1
DNA: TGTGCCAGCAGCCCCCAAGGGAGAGGGGCTTTCTTT
CDR3: CASSPQGRGAFF

D: TRBD1
length: 14
size: .
V: TRBV5-1
J: TRBJ2-7
DNA: TGCGCCAGCAGCTTGGGACAGGGCCCCTACGAGCAGTACTTC
CDR3: CASSLGQGPYEQYF

D: .
length: 12
size: .
V: TRBV2
J: TRBJ1-1
DNA: TGTGCCAGCATCTTTTTGAGCACTGAAGCTTTCTTT
CDR3: CASIFLSTEAFF

D: .
length: 16
size: .
V: TRBV9
J: TRBJ2-6
DNA: TGTGCCAGCAAAGATTCAGCAAGGACGTCGGCCAACGTCCTGACTTTC
CDR3: CASKDSARTSANVLTF

D: .
length: 14
size: .
V: TRBV28
J: TRBJ1-4
DNA: TGTGCCAGCAGTTTAGGCGGAGAGAATGAAAAACTGTTTTTT
CDR3: CASSLGGENEKLFF

D: .
length: 15
size: .
V: TRBV30
J: TRBJ1-3
DNA: TGTGCCTGGAGTTCGGGTGGACAGTCTGGAAACACCATATATTTT
CDR3: CAWSSGGQSGNTIYF

D: TRBD2
length: 11
size: .
V: TRBV4-2
J: TRBJ2-1
DNA: TGTGCCACCCGCGGGGGGGATGAGCAGTTCTTC
CDR3: CATRGGDEQFF

D: .
length: 15
size: once
V: TRBV5-5
J: TRBJ2-5
DNA: TGTGCCAGCAGCACCGACCCCGGGGGTTCGGAGACCCAGTACTTC
CDR3: CASSTDPGGSETQYF

D: TRBD1
length: 15
size: .
V: TRBV18
J: TRBJ1-1
DNA: TGTGCCAGCTCCTTCGAGACAGGGATGAGTTCTGAAGCTTTCTTT
CDR3: CASSFETGMSSEAFF

D: .
length: 19
size: .
V: TRBV4-1
J: TRBJ2-6
DNA: TGCGCCAGCAGCCACAAGGGGGGGACAGTCCGATCCGGGGCCAACGTCCTGACTTTC
CDR3: CASSHKGGTVRSGANVLTF

D: .
length: 14
size: .
V: TRBV5-1
J: TRBJ2-2
DNA: TGCGCCAGCAGCTTGGAACTGAACACCGGGGAGCTGTTTTTT
CDR3: CASSLELNTGELFF